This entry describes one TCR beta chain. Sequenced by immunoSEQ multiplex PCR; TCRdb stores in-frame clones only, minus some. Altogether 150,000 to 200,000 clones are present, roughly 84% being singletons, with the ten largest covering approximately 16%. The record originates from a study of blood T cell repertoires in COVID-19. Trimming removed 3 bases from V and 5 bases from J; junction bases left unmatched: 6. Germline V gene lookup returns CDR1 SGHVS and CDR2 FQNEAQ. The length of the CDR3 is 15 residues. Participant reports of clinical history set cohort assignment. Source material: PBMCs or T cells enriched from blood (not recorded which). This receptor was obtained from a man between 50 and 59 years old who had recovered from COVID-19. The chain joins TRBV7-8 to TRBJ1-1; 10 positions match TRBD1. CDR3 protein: CASSFRDRGSTEAFF. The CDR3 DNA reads TGTGCCAGCAGCTTCCGGGACAGGGGATCGACTGAAGCTTTCTTT.